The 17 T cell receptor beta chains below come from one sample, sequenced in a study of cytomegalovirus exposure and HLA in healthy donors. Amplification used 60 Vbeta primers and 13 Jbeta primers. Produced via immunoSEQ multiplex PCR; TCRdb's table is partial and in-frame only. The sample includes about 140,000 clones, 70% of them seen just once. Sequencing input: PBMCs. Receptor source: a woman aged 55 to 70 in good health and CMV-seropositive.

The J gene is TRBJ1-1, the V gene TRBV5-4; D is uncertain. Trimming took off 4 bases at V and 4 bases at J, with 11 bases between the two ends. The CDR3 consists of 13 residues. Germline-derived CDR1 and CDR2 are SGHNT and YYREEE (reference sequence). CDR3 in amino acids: CASSPPTSTEAFF. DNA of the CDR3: TGTGCCAGCAGCCCGCCCACGAGCACTGAAGCTTTCTTT.

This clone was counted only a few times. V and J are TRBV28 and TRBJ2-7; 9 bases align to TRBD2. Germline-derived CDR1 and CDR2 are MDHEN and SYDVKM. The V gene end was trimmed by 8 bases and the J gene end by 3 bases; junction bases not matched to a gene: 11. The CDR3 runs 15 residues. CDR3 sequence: CASLPSSSGSYEQYF. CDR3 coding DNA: TGTGCCAGCCTTCCTTCCAGTAGCGGGAGCTACGAGCAGTACTTC. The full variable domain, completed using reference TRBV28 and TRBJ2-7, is DVKVTQSSRYLVKRTGEKVFLECVQDMDHENMFWYRQDPGLGLRLIYFSYDVKMKEKGDIPEGYSVSREKKERFSLILESASTNQTSMYLCASLPSSSGSYEQYFGPGTRLTVT.

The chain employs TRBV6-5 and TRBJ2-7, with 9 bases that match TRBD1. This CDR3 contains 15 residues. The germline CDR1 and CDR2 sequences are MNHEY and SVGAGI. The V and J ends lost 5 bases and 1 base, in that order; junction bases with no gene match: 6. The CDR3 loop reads CASSKGQGLSYEQYF. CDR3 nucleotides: TGTGCCAGCAGTAAGGGACAGGGCCTTTCCTACGAGCAGTACTTC.

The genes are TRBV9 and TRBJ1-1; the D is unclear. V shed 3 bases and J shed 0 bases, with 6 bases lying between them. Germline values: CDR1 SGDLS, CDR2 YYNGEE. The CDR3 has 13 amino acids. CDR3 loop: CASSADMNTEAFF. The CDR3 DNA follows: TGTGCCAGCAGCGCCGACATGAACACTGAAGCTTTCTTT. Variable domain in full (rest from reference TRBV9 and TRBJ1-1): DSGVTQTPKHLITATGQRVTLRCSPRSGDLSVYWYQQSLDQGLQFLIQYYNGEERAKGNILERFSAQQFPDLHSELNLSSLELGDSALYFCASSADMNTEAFFGQGTRLTVV.

CDR3 in DNA: TGCAGCGTTGAGGGCAGTAACTCCTACAATGAGCAGTTCTTC. It translates to CSVEGSNSYNEQFF. The chain recombines TRBV29-1 with TRBJ2-1; D is unresolved. Trimming removed 3 bases from V and 0 bases from J, with 9 bases in between. CDR1 is SQVTM and CDR2 is ANQGSEA in the germline V gene. CDR3 length equals 14 residues.

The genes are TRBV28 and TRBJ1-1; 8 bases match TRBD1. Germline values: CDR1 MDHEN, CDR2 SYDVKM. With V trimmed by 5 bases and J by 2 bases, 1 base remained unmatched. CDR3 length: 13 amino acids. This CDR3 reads CASSTGGNTEAFF. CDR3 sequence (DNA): TGTGCCAGCAGTACAGGGGGAAACACTGAAGCTTTCTTT.

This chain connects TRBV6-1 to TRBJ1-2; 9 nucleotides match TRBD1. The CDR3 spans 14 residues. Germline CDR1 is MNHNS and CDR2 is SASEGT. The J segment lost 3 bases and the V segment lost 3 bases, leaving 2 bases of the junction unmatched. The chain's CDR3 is CASSEGTGHYGYTF. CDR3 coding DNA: TGTGCCAGCAGTGAGGGGACAGGGCACTATGGCTACACCTTC.

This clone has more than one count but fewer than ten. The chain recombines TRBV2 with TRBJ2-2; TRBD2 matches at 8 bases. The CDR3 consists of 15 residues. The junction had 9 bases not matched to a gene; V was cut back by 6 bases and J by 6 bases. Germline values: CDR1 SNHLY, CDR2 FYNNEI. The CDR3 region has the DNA TGTGCCAGCAGAACCTCGAGCGGGAGCGCCGGGGAGCTGTTTTTT. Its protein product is CASRTSSGSAGELFF.

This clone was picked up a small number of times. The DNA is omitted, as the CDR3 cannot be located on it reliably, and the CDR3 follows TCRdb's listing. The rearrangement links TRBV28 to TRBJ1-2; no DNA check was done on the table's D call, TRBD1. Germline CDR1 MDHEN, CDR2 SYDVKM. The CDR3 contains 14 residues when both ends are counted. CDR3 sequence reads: CASSLAQANYGYTF.

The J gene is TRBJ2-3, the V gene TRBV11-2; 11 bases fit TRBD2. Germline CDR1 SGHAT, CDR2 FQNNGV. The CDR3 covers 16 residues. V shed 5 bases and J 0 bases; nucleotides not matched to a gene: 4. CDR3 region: CASSPRLAGSTDTQYF. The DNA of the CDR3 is TGTGCCAGCAGCCCTCGACTAGCGGGGAGCACAGATACGCAGTATTTT.

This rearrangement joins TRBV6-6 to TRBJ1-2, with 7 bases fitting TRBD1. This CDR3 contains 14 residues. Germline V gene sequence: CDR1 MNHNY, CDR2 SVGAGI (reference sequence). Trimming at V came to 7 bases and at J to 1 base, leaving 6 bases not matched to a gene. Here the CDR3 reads CASTSQGVNYGYTF. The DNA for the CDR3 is TGTGCCAGCACTTCCCAGGGGGTTAACTATGGCTACACCTTC.

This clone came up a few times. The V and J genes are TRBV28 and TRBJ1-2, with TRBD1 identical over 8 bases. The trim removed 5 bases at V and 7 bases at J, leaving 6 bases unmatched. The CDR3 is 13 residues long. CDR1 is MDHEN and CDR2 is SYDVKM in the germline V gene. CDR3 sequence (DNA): TGTGCCAGCAGTAGACAGGGGAAATTTGGCTACACCTTC. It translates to CASSRQGKFGYTF.

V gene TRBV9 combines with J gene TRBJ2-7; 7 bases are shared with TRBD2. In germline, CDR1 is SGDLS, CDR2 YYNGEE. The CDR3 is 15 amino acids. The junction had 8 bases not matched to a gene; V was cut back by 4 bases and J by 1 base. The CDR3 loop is CASSISGTKSYEQYF. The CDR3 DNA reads TGTGCCAGCAGCATCTCCGGGACTAAGTCCTACGAGCAGTACTTC.

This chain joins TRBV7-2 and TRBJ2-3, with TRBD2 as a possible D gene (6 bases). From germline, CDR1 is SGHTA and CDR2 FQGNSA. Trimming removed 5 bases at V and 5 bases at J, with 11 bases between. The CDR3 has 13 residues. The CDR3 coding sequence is TGTGCCAGCAGCCTGGGACTTTTAGATACGCAGTATTTT. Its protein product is CASSLGLLDTQYF.

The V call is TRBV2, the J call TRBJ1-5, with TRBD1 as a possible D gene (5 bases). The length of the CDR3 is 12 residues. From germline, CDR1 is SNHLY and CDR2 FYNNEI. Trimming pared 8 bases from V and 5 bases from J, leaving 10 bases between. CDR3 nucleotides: TGTGCCAGCGGGGGGGTCTATCAGCCCCAGCATTTT. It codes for CASGGVYQPQHF. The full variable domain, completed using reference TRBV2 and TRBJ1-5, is EPEVTQTPSHQVTQMGQEVILRCVPISNHLYFYWYRQILGQKVEFLVSFYNNEISEKSEIFDDQFSVERPDGSNFTLKIRSTKLEDSAMYFCASGGVYQPQHFGDGTRLSIL.

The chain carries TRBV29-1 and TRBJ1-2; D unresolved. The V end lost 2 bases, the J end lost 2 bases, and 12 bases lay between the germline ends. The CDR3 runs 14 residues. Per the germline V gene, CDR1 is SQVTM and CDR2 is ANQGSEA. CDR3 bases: TGCAGCGTTGAAATTAAGGGAGGGAACTATGGCTACACCTTC. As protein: CSVEIKGGNYGYTF.

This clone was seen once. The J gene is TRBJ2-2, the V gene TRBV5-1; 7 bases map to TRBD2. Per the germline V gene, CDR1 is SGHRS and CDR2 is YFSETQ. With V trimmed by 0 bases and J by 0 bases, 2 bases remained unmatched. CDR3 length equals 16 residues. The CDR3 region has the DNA TGCGCCAGCAGCTTGGCAGGACTAGCGAACACCGGGGAGCTGTTTTTT. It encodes CASSLAGLANTGELFF.